These 28 T cell receptor beta chains share one sample of origin, sequenced in a study of breast tumors, draining lymph nodes, adjacent tissues. Axillary draining lymph nodes of breast cancer patients supplied the node samples. TCRdb re-analysed the multiplex PCR reads in MiXCR, keeping a single row per CDR3 protein. The sample has about 230,000 distinct CDR3 sequences; approximately 31% are singletons. The sample consisted of axillary lymph node tissue. The source is a female donor with breast cancer. Some clones in this sample may be carry-over from other donors' samples.

This clonotype was seen repeatedly, ten times or more. The CDR3 loop is CASSTGSFSYEQYF. Here the CDR3 DNA reads TGTGCCAGCAGTACCGGGTCTTTCTCCTACGAGCAGTACTTC. The J gene is TRBJ2-7, the V gene TRBV12-3 or TRBV12-4; D unresolved. With 5 bases removed from V and 0 bases from J, the gap between germline ends came to 11 bases. The CDR3 is 14 residues long.

This clonotype was observed many times. This chain links TRBV5-8 with TRBJ2-3; 8 positions match TRBD2. CDR3 length equals 15 residues. J lost 2 bases, V lost 2 bases, and 4 bases had no gene match. Germline lookup yields CDR1 SGHTS and CDR2 YDEGEE. CDR3 region: CASSFGGRLTDTQYF. CDR3 DNA sequence: TGTGCCAGCAGCTTTGGCGGGAGGCTCACAGATACGCAGTATTTT.

This clonotype was found many times. V gene TRBV7-6 combines with J gene TRBJ2-7, with a weak D call TRBD2 (6 bases). Trimming took off 6 bases at V and 2 bases at J, with 14 bases between the two ends. Germline V gives CDR1 SGHVS, CDR2 FNYEAQ. The CDR3 extends over 14 amino acids. Written as DNA, the CDR3 is TGTGCCAGCAGTGAAACCGGGACTGCCTACGAGCAGTACTTC. Translated, it gives CASSETGTAYEQYF. Filled out from reference TRBV7-6 and TRBJ2-7, the complete variable domain reads GAGVSQSPRYKVTKRGQDVALRCDPISGHVSLYWYRQALGQGPEFLTYFNYEAQQDKSGLPNDRFSAERPEGSISTLTIQRTEQRDSAMYRCASSETGTAYEQYFGPGTRLTVT.

This clonotype was picked up many times. This chain links TRBV30 with TRBJ2-6; D unclear. Germline V gene lookup returns CDR1 GTSNPN and CDR2 SVGIG (reference sequence). This CDR3 has 13 amino acids. Trimming stripped 3 bases from V and 1 base from J, with 4 bases between. CDR3 sequence (DNA): TGTGCCTGGAGGGAGTCTGGGGCCAACGTCCTGACTTTC. The encoded protein is CAWRESGANVLTF.

At least ten counts were recorded for this clonotype. The V call is TRBV2, the J call TRBJ1-4, with D possibly TRBD1 on 6 matching bases. The CDR3 extends over 16 amino acids. The germline V gene has CDR1 SNHLY and CDR2 FYNNEI. V dropped 6 bases and J dropped 3 bases, with 17 bases sitting between them. CDR3 amino acids: CASSYGTPGANEKLFF. CDR3 sequence (DNA): TGTGCCAGCAGCTACGGGACACCCGGGGCTAATGAAAAACTGTTTTTT.

This clonotype was detected a few times. This may come from a read error, since a much larger clone is one base off. J is TRBJ1-5 and V is TRBV6-1, with D tentatively TRBD1 (5 bases). CDR3 length equals 16 residues. Germline-derived CDR1 and CDR2 are MNHNS and SASEGT. The V and J ends lost 2 bases and 0 bases respectively, with 11 bases between them. CDR3 amino acids: CASSEFGGPSNQPQHF. The CDR3 coding sequence is TGTGCCAGCAGTGAATTCGGGGGTCCTAGCAATCAGCCCCAGCATTTT.

The CDR3 spells CAGEQRAGAYEQFF. The CDR3 nucleotides read TGTGCCGGGGAGCAGCGGGCGGGCGCCTACGAGCAGTTCTTC. V and J are TRBV15 and TRBJ2-7; the D gene is possibly TRBD2 (6 bases). The end of the DNA is better explained by TRBJ2-1, so the J call may be wrong. The CDR3 is 14 amino acids. CDR1 and CDR2 (germline): LNHNV, YYDKDF (reference sequence).

This clonotype was seen many times. The V call is TRBV7-8, the J call TRBJ2-7, with 10 bases matching TRBD2. The germline gives CDR1 SGHVS, CDR2 FQNEAQ. V was clipped by 2 bases and J by 7 bases; unmatched bases: 14. The CDR3 runs to 17 residues. CDR3: CASSLRGGTSGIQEQYF. Written as DNA, the CDR3 is TGTGCCAGCAGCTTAAGGGGGGGAACTAGCGGGATACAGGAGCAGTACTTC.

The V and J genes are TRBV2 and TRBJ2-3; 15 nucleotides line up with TRBD2. Germline CDR1 reads SNHLY; CDR2 reads FYNNEI. V lost 6 bases and J lost 5; bases outside the gene matches: 6. The CDR3 is 16 amino acids. The CDR3 DNA sequence: TGTGCCAGCAGCCCCGGGACTAGCGGGAGGTTAGATACGCAGTATTTT. Protein: CASSPGTSGRLDTQYF.

This clonotype was counted only a few times. The chain carries TRBV15 and TRBJ2-3; TRBD2 matches at 12 bases. CDR1 LNHNV and CDR2 YYDKDF come from the germline V gene (reference sequence). The CDR3 totals 15 residues. J lost 11 bases, V lost 0 bases, and 6 bases had no gene match. This chain's CDR3 is CATSRELAGGNEQYF. The CDR3 bases are TGTGCCACCAGCAGAGAACTAGCGGGAGGTAATGAGCAGTATTTT.

CDR3 protein: CASRLDANYGYTF. Written as DNA, the CDR3 is TGTGCCAGCCGCCTGGACGCTAACTATGGCTACACCTTC. The chain couples TRBV9 to TRBJ1-2; D uncertain. This CDR3 is built from 13 residues. Trimming left V 7 bases short and J 0 bases short, with 10 bases between. Germline loops: CDR1 SGDLS, CDR2 YYNGEE.

J is TRBJ1-4 and V is TRBV2, with 9 bases matching TRBD1. J was trimmed by 5 bases and V by 8 bases; bases with no gene match: 9. The CDR3 runs 15 residues. Germline V lookup: CDR1 SNHLY, CDR2 FYNNEI. The CDR3 DNA reads as TGTGCCAGCGGGACGCCCGGACAGGGGAATGAAAAACTGTTTTTT. This gives the protein CASGTPGQGNEKLFF. The full variable domain, rest sourced from reference TRBV2 and TRBJ1-4, is EPEVTQTPSHQVTQMGQEVILRCVPISNHLYFYWYRQILGQKVEFLVSFYNNEISEKSEIFDDQFSVERPDGSNFTLKIRSTKLEDSAMYFCASGTPGQGNEKLFFGSGTQLSVL.

The table lists this clonotype with a few counts. The chain carries TRBV24-1 and TRBJ2-3; 11 bases match TRBD2. Losses at the gene ends were 0 bases for V and 7 bases for J; bases not matched to a gene: 5. Germline loops: CDR1 KGHDR, CDR2 SFDVKD. There are 16 residues in the CDR3. The CDR3 DNA follows: TGTGCCACCAGTGATTTGCCTAGCGGGGGGCCTTATACGCAGTATTTT. Translating gives CATSDLPSGGPYTQYF.

This clonotype was observed at least ten times. This chain uses TRBV20-1 with TRBJ2-7; 10 bases agree with TRBD1. Germline V CDR1 and CDR2: DFQATT, SNEGSKA (reference sequence). Trimming took 6 bases from V and 4 from J; bases not matched to a gene: 6. The CDR3 contains 13 residues. DNA for the CDR3: TGCAGTGCCACCGGGACAGGGGAATACGAGCAGTACTTC. It is translated as CSATGTGEYEQYF.

This clonotype was picked up many times. This chain links TRBV28 with TRBJ1-5; D unresolved. V lost 4 bases, J lost 7 bases, and 17 bases lay in between. The CDR3 covers 15 residues. Germline values: CDR1 MDHEN, CDR2 SYDVKM. CDR3 nucleotide sequence: TGTGCCAGCAGTTCCCCGCCCGGTGACGGGCAGCCCCAGCATTTT. This gives the protein CASSSPPGDGQPQHF.

This clonotype was seen repeatedly, ten times or more. The chain is built from TRBV4-1 and TRBJ2-7; 9 nucleotides match TRBD1. Germline V gene sequence: CDR1 MGHRA, CDR2 YSYEKL. The CDR3 has 16 residues. The V segment lost 6 bases and the J segment 5 bases; nucleotides outside the gene matches: 14. The CDR3 DNA is TGCGCCAGCAGGCGACCGGACAGGGGAGGCTGTCACGAGCAGTACTTC. Amino acids: CASRRPDRGGCHEQYF.

V and J are TRBV5-1 and TRBJ2-3, with TRBD2 identical over 12 bases. CDR1 is SGHRS and CDR2 is YFSETQ in the germline V gene. Trimming at V came to 4 bases and at J to 4 bases, leaving 4 bases not matched to a gene. The CDR3 contains 15 residues. The CDR3 sequence: CASSASGRGSDTQYF. CDR3 DNA: TGCGCCAGCAGCGCTAGCGGGAGGGGTTCAGATACGCAGTATTTT.

This clonotype was found many times. This chain uses TRBV2 with TRBJ2-1; D gene ambiguous. Trimming took off 4 bases at V and 12 bases at J, with 16 bases between the two ends. This CDR3 has 13 amino acids. Germline assignment: CDR1 SNHLY and CDR2 FYNNEI. The CDR3 here is CASSGMVGFWQFF. The CDR3 nucleotides are TGTGCCAGCAGTGGAATGGTGGGGTTTTGGCAGTTCTTC.

This clonotype occurred many times. This chain connects TRBV3-1 to TRBJ2-5, with 8 bases fitting TRBD2. V was pared by 0 bases and J by 5 bases, with 11 bases of the junction left unmatched. Germline CDR1 LGHDT, CDR2 YNNKEL (reference sequence). The CDR3 is 17 residues long. DNA of the CDR3: TGTGCCAGCAGCCAAGAGACCTCCGGAGCGGGGGTGGAGACCCAGTACTTC. This encodes CASSQETSGAGVETQYF.

This clonotype has at least ten counts. The V call is TRBV7-8, the J call TRBJ1-1; D gene unclear. Germline-derived CDR1 and CDR2 are SGHVS and FQNEAQ. This CDR3 contains 14 residues. Trimming took 1 base from V and 1 from J, leaving 7 bases between them. The CDR3 sequence is CASSLVPTNTEAFF. In DNA form, the CDR3 reads TGTGCCAGCAGCTTAGTGCCGACGAACACTGAAGCTTTCTTT.

This clonotype was seen more than once but under ten times. The CDR3 is CASSLVGLVINEQFF. The CDR3 DNA reads as TGTGCCAGCAGCTTGGTGGGACTAGTCATCAATGAGCAGTTCTTC. The chain is built from TRBV5-6 and TRBJ2-1, with TRBD2 matching 8 bases. Germline-derived CDR1 and CDR2 are SGHDT and YYEEEE. The J segment lost 6 bases and the V segment lost 0 bases, leaving 5 bases of the junction unmatched. This CDR3 contains 15 residues.

This sequence joins TRBV5-1 and TRBJ2-1, with D unresolved. Trimming shortened V by 1 base and J by 4 bases, and 9 bases separated the two germline ends. Germline V lookup: CDR1 SGHRS, CDR2 YFSETQ. The CDR3 length is 14 residues. In DNA form, the CDR3 reads TGCGCCAGCAGCTTGTCCTCCCAGTACAATGAGCAGTTCTTC. It encodes CASSLSSQYNEQFF.

The CDR3 is CATPPRTSGRARIGDTQYF. The CDR3, as DNA: TGTGCCACCCCCCCCCGGACTAGCGGGAGGGCCAGGATTGGAGATACGCAGTATTTT. J is TRBJ2-3 and V is TRBV6-2 or TRBV6-3, with 15 bases matching TRBD2. The V gene end was trimmed by 10 bases and the J gene end by 5 bases; junction bases not matched to a gene: 19. The CDR3 sequence is 19 residues long. Germline V CDR1 and CDR2: MNHEY, SVGEGT.

This clonotype was seen repeatedly, ten times or more. One end of the junction does not line up with germline, which may come from a read error. The V gene is TRBV7-7, the J gene TRBJ2-1; weak D call: TRBD1 (7 bases). The CDR3 has 14 amino acids. The germline V gene has CDR1 SSHAT and CDR2 FNYEAQ (reference sequence). The CDR3 DNA is TGTGCTAGCAGCCCTTCTCAGGGGGGTCATGAGCAGTTCTTC. The encoded protein is CASSPSQGGHEQFF.

This clonotype was detected ten times or more. V is TRBV20-1 and J is TRBJ2-1, with D uncertain. Germline lookup yields CDR1 DFQATT and CDR2 SNEGSKA (reference sequence). V was shortened by 1 base and J by 3 bases, with 4 bases between the two germline ends. The CDR3 loop spans 12 amino acids. The CDR3 DNA sequence: TGCAGTGCTAGAGCCCACTACAATGAGCAGTTCTTC. Translated: CSARAHYNEQFF.

There are many counts of this clonotype. The chain carries TRBV12-5 and TRBJ1-2; D unclear. The CDR3 loop spans 15 amino acids. CDR1 LGHNT and CDR2 FRNRAP come from the germline V gene. Trimming shortened V by 1 base and J by 1 base, and 10 bases separated the two germline ends. CDR3 nucleotides: TGTGCTAGTGGTTTGGACTGGCTGCTTAACTATGGCTACACCTTC. It encodes CASGLDWLLNYGYTF.

Many counts were recorded for this clonotype. The chain has TRBV9 and TRBJ2-3, with 10 bases fitting TRBD2. The V segment lost 3 bases and the J segment 0 bases; nucleotides outside the gene matches: 4. The CDR3 sequence is 16 residues long. Per germline, CDR1 SGDLS and CDR2 YYNGEE. CDR3 region: CASSGISGGSTDTQYF. The CDR3, as DNA: TGTGCCAGCAGCGGAATTAGCGGGGGGAGCACAGATACGCAGTATTTT. The entire variable domain, with the rest obtained from reference TRBV9 and TRBJ2-3, is as follows: DSGVTQTPKHLITATGQRVTLRCSPRSGDLSVYWYQQSLDQGLQFLIQYYNGEERAKGNILERFSAQQFPDLHSELNLSSLELGDSALYFCASSGISGGSTDTQYFGPGTRLTVL.

V usage is TRBV5-1 and J usage is TRBJ2-7, with a weak D call TRBD2 (6 bases). The CDR3 has 15 amino acids. V dropped 0 bases and J dropped 5 bases, with 15 bases sitting between them. Per germline, CDR1 SGHRS and CDR2 YFSETQ. In DNA, the CDR3 is TGCGCCAGCAGCTTGGTGGGCGGGATAGACGACGAGCAGTACTTC. Its protein product is CASSLVGGIDDEQYF.